Listed below are T cell receptor beta chains from one sample, sequenced in a study of shared clonotypes between healthy human individuals. Here immunoSEQ multiplex PCR was the method, and the copy in TCRdb shows in-frame clones only, minus some. The sample has about 2,500,000 clones, roughly 92% seen once; the top ten hold roughly 0.13%. Sequenced material: naive CD4+ T cells sorted from blood. The receptors were gathered from a young man in good health. Each CDR3 is given with its conserved first and last residue. Each record gives: V gene, D gene, J gene, clone size, CDR3 DNA, CDR3 protein. D genes are given only for firm matches. Not all rows give a size; the values are once, few, many and, for expanded clones, a class.

>TRBV27|-|TRBJ2-7|-
TGTGCCAGCAGTTTATGGGCTCGAGCGGTCTCCTACGAGCAGTACTTC
CASSLWARAVSYEQYF
>TRBV7-2|-|TRBJ2-1|-
TGTGCCAGCAGCTTAGCTTACGCCCAGGGTCCAGGGTTCTTC
CASSLAYAQGPGFF
>TRBV6-5|TRBD1|TRBJ2-7|-
TGTGCCAGCAGTAACGGACAGGCTCAGCAGTACTTC
CASSNGQAQQYF
>TRBV7-9|-|TRBJ1-1|-
TGTGCCAGCAGCTTGAACTCCGGGGACACTGAAGCTTTCTTT
CASSLNSGDTEAFF
>TRBV6-5|-|TRBJ1-1|-
TGTGCCAGCAGCTCCGGCGGCACTGAAGCTTTCTTT
CASSSGGTEAFF
>TRBV28|-|TRBJ1-1|-
TGTGCCAGCAGCCGGACAGTGAACCCTGAAGCTTTCTTT
CASSRTVNPEAFF
>TRBV11-2|-|TRBJ2-1|-
TGTGCCAGCAGCTTAGGGACTGCCTACAATGAGCAGTTCTTC
CASSLGTAYNEQFF
>TRBV18|TRBD2|TRBJ2-5|once
TGTGCCAGCTCACCGCGGGGGGCGGACCAAGAGACCCAGTACTTC
CASSPRGADQETQYF
>TRBV5-6|-|TRBJ1-6|-
TGTGCCAGCAGCTTGAGCAGGTATAATTCACCCCTCCACTTT
CASSLSRYNSPLHF
>TRBV7-9|TRBD1|TRBJ1-1|-
TGTGCCAGCAGCTTGGGGACAGGGGGCCTGAACACTGAAGCTTTCTTT
CASSLGTGGLNTEAFF
>TRBV2|-|TRBJ1-1|few
TGTGCCAGCAGTGATTTCACTCCGAACACTGAAGCTTTCTTT
CASSDFTPNTEAFF
>TRBV4-1|-|TRBJ1-4|-
TGCGCCAGCAGCCAAGCGCCCACCGAAAAACTGTTTTTT
CASSQAPTEKLFF
>TRBV11-2|TRBD2|TRBJ2-7|-
TGTGCCAGCAGTCACGGACTAGCACAACACGAGCAGTACTTC
CASSHGLAQHEQYF
>TRBV10-3|-|TRBJ2-2|-
TGTGCCATCAGTGCTCAGGTCCGCACCGGGGAGCTGTTTTTT
CAISAQVRTGELFF
>TRBV7-9|-|TRBJ2-3|-
TGTGCCAGCAGCACCCGCTTGGGGGGCACGCAGTATTTT
CASSTRLGGTQYF